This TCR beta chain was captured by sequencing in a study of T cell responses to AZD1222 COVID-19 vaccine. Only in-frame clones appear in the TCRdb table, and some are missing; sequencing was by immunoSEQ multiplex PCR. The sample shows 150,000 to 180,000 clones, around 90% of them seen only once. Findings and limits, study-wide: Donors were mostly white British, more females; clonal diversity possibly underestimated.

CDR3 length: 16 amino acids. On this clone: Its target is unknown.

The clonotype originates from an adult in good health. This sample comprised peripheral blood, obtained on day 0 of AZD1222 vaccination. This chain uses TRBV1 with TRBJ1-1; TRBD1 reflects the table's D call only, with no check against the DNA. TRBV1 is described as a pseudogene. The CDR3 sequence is CTSSQDYRTGGTEAFF. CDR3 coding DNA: TGCACCAGCAGCCAAGATTATAGGACAGGAGGGACTGAAGCTTTCTTT.